Below, one T cell receptor beta chain is given with its context. Its cognate antigen is unknown. Generated by immunoSEQ multiplex PCR, the TCRdb table keeps only in-frame clones and is missing some. The top ten clones hold roughly 1.6% of a sample with about 110,000 clones, about 88% of them seen once. This entry belongs to a study of T cell responses to AZD1222 COVID-19 vaccine. Study-wide context: Both about-4-week and about-12-week second-dose recipients were combined. Study findings and constraints: Females made up more of the donors, who were largely white British, and clonal diversity may have come out too low.

Sequencing used peripheral blood, obtained on day 0 of AZD1222 vaccination. The clonotype originates from an adult in good health.

In DNA form, the CDR3 reads TGTGCCAGAAAGGGGCAGGGTGGTCTGGACACTGAAGCTTTCTTT. Its translation: CARKGQGGLDTEAFF. This chain links TRBV2 with TRBJ1-1; D possibly corresponds to TRBD1 (5 bases). There are 15 residues in the CDR3. The germline V gene encodes CDR1 SNHLY and CDR2 FYNNEI. V dropped 9 bases and J dropped 3 bases, with 20 bases sitting between them. The whole variable domain, filled in from reference TRBV2 and TRBJ1-1, reads EPEVTQTPSHQVTQMGQEVILRCVPISNHLYFYWYRQILGQKVEFLVSFYNNEISEKSEIFDDQFSVERPDGSNFTLKIRSTKLEDSAMYFCARKGQGGLDTEAFFGQGTRLTVV.